These 23 T cell receptor beta chains originate from one sample sequenced in a study of neoadjuvant anti-PD-1 for oral cavity cancer (dated by TCRdb to about 2021). The library was prepared using the immunoSEQ multiplex PCR assay. What TCRdb holds here is the immuneACCESS table cut down to in-frame rearrangements. Part of the clones is not present; checked against another copy, under half of the missing clones reflect an unresolved V gene, and the others are unexplained. The sample table contains about 15,000 clones; only one count was recorded for around two thirds of them. The top ten hold roughly 2.6% of the sample. This specimen's time point label, per the study, means: before neoadjuvant nivolumab. The sample consisted of PBMCs, taken before nivolumab (anti-PD-1) treatment. The receptors were gathered from a person aged 40 to 85 with oral cavity squamous cell carcinoma.

The V gene is TRBV29-1, the J gene TRBJ2-7, with a tentative D call TRBD2 (5 bases). Germline lookup yields CDR1 SQVTM and CDR2 ANQGSEA. The V end lost 6 bases, the J end lost 0 bases, and 12 bases lay between the germline ends. CDR3 size: 13 residues. The CDR3, as DNA: TGCAGCGTCATAGCGCGAGCCTCCTACGAGCAGTACTTC. It specifies CSVIARASYEQYF.

The table lists this clone with a few counts. The rearrangement joins TRBV19 to TRBJ2-1; 12 bases match TRBD2. V trimming: 6 bases; J trimming: 6 bases; junction bases outside the gene matches: 9. Germline V lookup: CDR1 LNHDA, CDR2 SQIVND (reference sequence). The CDR3 loop spans 16 amino acids. This CDR3 reads CASSNLAGGPVNEQFF. The CDR3 DNA reads as TGTGCCAGTAGCAACCTAGCGGGAGGGCCTGTCAATGAGCAGTTCTTC.

The chain joins TRBV5-4 to TRBJ2-3; 16 bases are a match to TRBD2. V gave up 3 bases and J gave up 4 bases; unmatched junction bases: 8. CDR1 is SGHNT and CDR2 is YYREEE in the germline V gene (reference sequence). CDR3 length: 18 residues. This CDR3 is CASSSPGLAGGSPDTQYF. The CDR3 DNA is TGTGCCAGCAGCTCTCCGGGACTAGCGGGAGGGTCACCAGATACGCAGTATTTT.

This clone was seen a few times. V usage is TRBV12-5 and J usage is TRBJ2-1, with 11 bases lining up with TRBD2. J lost 0 bases, V lost 3 bases, and 13 bases had no gene match. CDR3 length equals 20 residues. CDR1 and CDR2 from the germline V gene are LGHNT and FRNRAP. The CDR3 loop is CASGLLRTSGWGGSYNEQFF. The CDR3 nucleotides are TGTGCTAGTGGTTTACTCCGGACTAGCGGGTGGGGGGGCTCCTACAATGAGCAGTTCTTC.

The V call is TRBV7-9, the J call TRBJ2-1; 9 bases align to TRBD2. V lost 2 bases to trimming and J lost 5 bases; unmatched junction nucleotides: 7. Germline CDR1 SEHNR, CDR2 FQNEAQ (reference sequence). The CDR3 is 16 amino acids. This CDR3 is CASSLSGLALDNEQFF. The CDR3 DNA sequence: TGTGCCAGCAGCTTAAGCGGACTAGCGTTGGACAATGAGCAGTTCTTC.

The chain carries TRBV5-1 and TRBJ1-4; 9 bases map to TRBD1. The CDR3 runs 15 residues. J was trimmed by 5 bases and V by 3 bases; bases with no gene match: 5. CDR1 SGHRS and CDR2 YFSETQ come from the germline V gene. The CDR3 protein is CASSYGTGWNEKLFF. In nucleotides, the CDR3 is TGCGCCAGCAGCTATGGGACAGGGTGGAATGAAAAACTGTTTTTT.

V and J are TRBV10-3 and TRBJ1-1; D is uncertain. Germline CDR1 ENHRY, CDR2 SYGVKD. Trimming took off 4 bases at V and 4 bases at J, with 10 bases between the two ends. CDR3 length: 13 residues. This CDR3 is CAISVQYATEAFF. In DNA, the CDR3 is TGTGCCATCAGTGTGCAGTACGCCACTGAAGCTTTCTTT.

The chain carries TRBV27 and TRBJ2-5; D is possibly TRBD2 (6 bases). V dropped 0 bases and J dropped 5 bases, with 10 bases sitting between them. CDR1 and CDR2 from the germline V gene are MNHEY and SMNVEV (reference sequence). This CDR3 comprises 14 residues. The DNA for the CDR3 is TGTGCCAGCAGTTTATCACGCGGAGGGGAGACCCAGTACTTC. Translation: CASSLSRGGETQYF.

The genes are TRBV4-2 and TRBJ2-7; 7 positions agree with TRBD2. Germline V gives CDR1 LGHNA, CDR2 YNFKEQ. With V trimmed by 1 base and J by 1 base, 7 bases remained unmatched. The CDR3 sequence is 16 residues long. The CDR3 DNA reads as TGTGCCAGCAGCCAAGCCGGACTAGTGGGGTCCTACGAGCAGTACTTC. Its translation: CASSQAGLVGSYEQYF.

V and J are TRBV2 and TRBJ2-2; TRBD2 matches at 11 bases. There are 14 residues in the CDR3. Per the germline V gene, CDR1 is SNHLY and CDR2 is FYNNEI. V lost 7 bases, J lost 4 bases, and 2 bases stayed unmatched. The CDR3 is CASKLAGVTGELFF. The CDR3 coding sequence is TGTGCCAGCAAACTAGCGGGAGTCACCGGGGAGCTGTTTTTT.

J is TRBJ2-3 and V is TRBV10-3, with TRBD2 as a possible D gene (6 bases). Germline lookup yields CDR1 ENHRY and CDR2 SYGVKD. V lost 3 bases, J lost 2 bases, and 12 bases lay in between. This CDR3 comprises 15 residues. The CDR3 nucleotides are TGTGCCATCAGTGAACGGCTAGCGCCCACAGATACGCAGTATTTT. Translating gives CAISERLAPTDTQYF.

In DNA form, the CDR3 reads TGTGCCAGCAGTTACTCCGGGGCAGGCACGGCCGAAAAACTGTTTTTT. It codes for CASSYSGAGTAEKLFF. V and J are TRBV6-5 and TRBJ1-4; D is possibly TRBD1 (5 bases). Germline V lookup: CDR1 MNHEY, CDR2 SVGAGI. The germline V and J ends were trimmed by 0 bases and 8 bases, with 16 bases remaining between them. The CDR3 is 16 residues long.

There are a few counts of this clone. The V and J genes are TRBV7-9 and TRBJ1-2, with D perhaps matching TRBD1 (5 bases). Germline CDR1 and CDR2: SEHNR and FQNEAQ (reference sequence). Trimming removed 7 bases at V and 6 bases at J, with 15 bases between. This CDR3 is 13 amino acids long. The CDR3 sequence: CASTDVGVHGYTF. The CDR3, as DNA: TGTGCCAGCACCGACGTAGGGGTGCATGGCTACACCTTC.

The chain joins TRBV6-1 to TRBJ2-2, with D maybe TRBD1 (8 bases). This CDR3 is built from 15 residues. The germline V and J ends were trimmed by 6 bases and 5 bases, with 16 bases remaining between them. Per germline, CDR1 MNHNS and CDR2 SASEGT. The CDR3 loop is CASRHTGGGTGELFF. The CDR3 bases are TGTGCCAGCAGGCACACAGGGGGGGGAACCGGGGAGCTGTTTTTT.

The gene calls are TRBV7-9 and TRBJ2-7, with TRBD2 as a possible D gene (6 bases). The CDR3 extends over 14 amino acids. Between the trimmed V and J ends, which lost 5 bases and 2 bases, there was a span of 13 bases. Germline-derived CDR1 and CDR2 are SEHNR and FQNEAQ (reference sequence). The DNA of the CDR3 is TGTGCCAGCAGCCTAGGGACTGCTACCTACGAGCAGTACTTC. It translates to CASSLGTATYEQYF.

The rearrangement uses TRBV14 and TRBJ1-5; TRBD1 matches 10 bases. The V gene's germline CDR1 is SGHDN and CDR2 FVKESK. CDR3 length equals 14 residues. V shed 5 bases and J 2 bases; nucleotides not matched to a gene: 0. CDR3 DNA: TGTGCCAGCAGCGGGACAGGGGGCAATCAGCCCCAGCATTTT. Protein: CASSGTGGNQPQHF.

This clone came up a few times. This chain joins TRBV28 and TRBJ1-5; the D gene is possibly TRBD1 (5 bases). Germline loops: CDR1 MDHEN, CDR2 SYDVKM. The CDR3 contains 15 residues. Trimming took off 7 bases at V and 2 bases at J, with 15 bases between the two ends. In DNA form, the CDR3 reads TGTGCCAGCAACGGGGCTCTAGGGGGCAATCAGCCCCAGCATTTT. This sequence encodes CASNGALGGNQPQHF.

The J gene is TRBJ2-1, the V gene TRBV6-5; 7 bases are shared with TRBD2. CDR3 length: 14 residues. The junction had 11 bases not matched to a gene; V was cut back by 5 bases and J by 10 bases. The germline gives CDR1 MNHEY, CDR2 SVGAGI. The CDR3 nucleotides are TGTGCCAGCAGTCGAGGACTAGTCGGGCGGGAGCAGTTCTTC. Amino acids: CASSRGLVGREQFF.

The J gene is TRBJ2-1, the V gene TRBV2; TRBD2 aligns across 11 bases. The V gene's germline CDR1 is SNHLY and CDR2 FYNNEI. Trimming removed 6 bases from V and 7 bases from J; junction bases left unmatched: 14. This CDR3 is 17 amino acids long. CDR3 in amino acids: CASSRPTSGTLGNEQFF. The CDR3 DNA is TGTGCCAGCAGCCGACCGACTAGCGGGACCCTTGGGAATGAGCAGTTCTTC.

The V gene is TRBV30, the J gene TRBJ2-3; 8 bases map to TRBD2. Germline V gene data show CDR1 as GTSNPN and CDR2 as SVGIG (reference sequence). CDR3 length: 14 residues. The junction had 3 bases not matched to a gene; V was cut back by 3 bases and J by 1 base. The CDR3 here is CAWRTSARTDTQYF. Written as DNA, the CDR3 is TGTGCCTGGAGGACTAGCGCGCGCACAGATACGCAGTATTTT.

This chain joins TRBV2 and TRBJ2-2; TRBD2 might be the D (5 bases). The germline V gene has CDR1 SNHLY and CDR2 FYNNEI. V was shortened by 6 bases and J by 9 bases, with 14 bases between the two germline ends. CDR3 length: 13 amino acids. The CDR3 reads CASSPSGSRELFF. The CDR3 nucleotides read TGTGCCAGCAGCCCGTCGGGATCCCGGGAGCTGTTTTTT.

This chain connects TRBV14 to TRBJ2-7; D possibly corresponds to TRBD2 (6 bases). CDR1 and CDR2 from the germline V gene are SGHDN and FVKESK. The CDR3 consists of 15 residues. V lost 4 bases and J 0 bases, leaving 13 bases between the germline ends. The CDR3 DNA is TGTGCCAGCAGCCTATTCCTCGGGAGCTCCTACGAGCAGTACTTC. Encoded protein: CASSLFLGSSYEQYF.

The genes are TRBV4-2 and TRBJ2-2; D may be TRBD1 or TRBD2 (6 bases each). Germline assignment: CDR1 LGHNA and CDR2 YNFKEQ. There are 16 residues in the CDR3. Trimming took off 7 bases at V and 1 base at J, with 16 bases between the two ends. The CDR3 here is CASKYGGVVNTGELFF. CDR3 DNA sequence: TGTGCCAGCAAATACGGGGGCGTCGTGAACACCGGGGAGCTGTTTTTT.